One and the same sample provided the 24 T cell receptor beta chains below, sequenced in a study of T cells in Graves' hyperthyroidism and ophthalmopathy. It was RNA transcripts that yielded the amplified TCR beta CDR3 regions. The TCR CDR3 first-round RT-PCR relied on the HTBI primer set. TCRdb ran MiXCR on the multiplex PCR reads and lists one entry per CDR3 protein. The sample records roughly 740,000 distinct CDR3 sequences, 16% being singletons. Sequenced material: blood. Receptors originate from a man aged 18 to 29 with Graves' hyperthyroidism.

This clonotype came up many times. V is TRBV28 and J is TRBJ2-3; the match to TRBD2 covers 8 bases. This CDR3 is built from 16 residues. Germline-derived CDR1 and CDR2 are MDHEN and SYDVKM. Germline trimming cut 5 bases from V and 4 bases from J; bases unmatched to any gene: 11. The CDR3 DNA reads TGTGCCAGCAGTCAGCCGGGGAGCGGGAGCGCAGATACGCAGTATTTT. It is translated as CASSQPGSGSADTQYF. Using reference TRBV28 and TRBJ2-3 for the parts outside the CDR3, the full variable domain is DVKVTQSSRYLVKRTGEKVFLECVQDMDHENMFWYRQDPGLGLRLIYFSYDVKMKEKGDIPEGYSVSREKKERFSLILESASTNQTSMYLCASSQPGSGSADTQYFGPGTRLTVL.

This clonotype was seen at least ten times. The CDR3, as DNA: TGTGCCAGCCACCGGGGGAGGCAGTCTAACTATGGCTACACCTTC. Amino acid sequence: CASHRGRQSNYGYTF. The rearrangement uses TRBV9 and TRBJ1-2; possibly TRBD1 for D (5 bases). CDR3 length: 15 residues. V shed 7 bases and J shed 0 bases, with 16 bases lying between them. Looked up from germline, CDR1 is SGDLS and CDR2 is YYNGEE.

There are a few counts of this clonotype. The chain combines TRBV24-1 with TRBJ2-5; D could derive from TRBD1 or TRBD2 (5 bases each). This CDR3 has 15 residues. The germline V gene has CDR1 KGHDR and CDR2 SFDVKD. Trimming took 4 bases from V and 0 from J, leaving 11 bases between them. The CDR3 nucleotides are TGTGCCACCAGTGACCTGGGACCGTACCAAGAGACCCAGTACTTC. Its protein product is CATSDLGPYQETQYF.

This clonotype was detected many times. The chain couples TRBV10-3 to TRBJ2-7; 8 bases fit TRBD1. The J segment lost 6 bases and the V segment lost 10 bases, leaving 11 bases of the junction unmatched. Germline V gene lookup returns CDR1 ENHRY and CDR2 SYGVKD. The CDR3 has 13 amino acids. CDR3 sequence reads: CATQQGEGGEQYF. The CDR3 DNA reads TGTGCCACCCAACAGGGGGAAGGGGGCGAGCAGTACTTC.

In nucleotides, the CDR3 is TGCGCCAGCAGCTTGGACAGGGGCGGCTATAATTCACCCCTCCACTTT. It encodes CASSLDRGGYNSPLHF. The chain has TRBV5-1 and TRBJ1-6; 7 positions agree with TRBD1. This CDR3 comprises 16 residues. Trimming at V came to 0 bases and at J to 3 bases, leaving 3 bases not matched to a gene. CDR1 is SGHRS and CDR2 is YFSETQ in the germline V gene.

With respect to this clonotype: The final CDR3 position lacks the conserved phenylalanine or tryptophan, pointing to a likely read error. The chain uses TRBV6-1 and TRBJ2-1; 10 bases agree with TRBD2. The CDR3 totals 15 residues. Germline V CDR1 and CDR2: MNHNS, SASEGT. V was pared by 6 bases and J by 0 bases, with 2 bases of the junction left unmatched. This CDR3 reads CASRASGSSYNEQFL. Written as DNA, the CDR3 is TGTGCCAGCAGGGCTAGCGGGAGCTCCTACAATGAGCAGTTCCTC.

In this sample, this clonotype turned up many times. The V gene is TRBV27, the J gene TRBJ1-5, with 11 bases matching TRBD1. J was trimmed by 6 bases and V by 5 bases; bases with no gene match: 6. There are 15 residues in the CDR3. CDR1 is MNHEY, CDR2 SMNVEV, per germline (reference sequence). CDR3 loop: CASSPGQGALQPQHF. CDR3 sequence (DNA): TGTGCCAGCAGTCCCGGACAGGGGGCTCTTCAGCCCCAGCATTTT.

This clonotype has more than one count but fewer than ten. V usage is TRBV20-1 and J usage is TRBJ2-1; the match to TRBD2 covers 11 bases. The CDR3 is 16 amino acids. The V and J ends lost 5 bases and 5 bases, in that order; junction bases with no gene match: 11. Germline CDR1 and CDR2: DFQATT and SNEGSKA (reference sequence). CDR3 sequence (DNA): TGCAGTGCTCCAAGTCCCACTAGCGGGGGAAACAATGAGCAGTTCTTC. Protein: CSAPSPTSGGNNEQFF.

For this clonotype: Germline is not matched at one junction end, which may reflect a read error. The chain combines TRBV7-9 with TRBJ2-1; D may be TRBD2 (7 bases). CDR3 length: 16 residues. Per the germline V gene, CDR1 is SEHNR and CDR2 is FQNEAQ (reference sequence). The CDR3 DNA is TGTGCCAGCAGCCCGGGGGGCCGGGGCTCCTACAATGGGCAGTTCTTC. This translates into CASSPGGRGSYNGQFF.

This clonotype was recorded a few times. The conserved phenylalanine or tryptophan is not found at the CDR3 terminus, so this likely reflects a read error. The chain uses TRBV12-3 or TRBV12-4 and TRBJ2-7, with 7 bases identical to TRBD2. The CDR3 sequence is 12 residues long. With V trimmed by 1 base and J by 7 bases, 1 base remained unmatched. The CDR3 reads CASSLGGGEQYL. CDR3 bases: TGTGCCAGCAGTTTAGGGGGGGGGGAGCAGTACCTC.

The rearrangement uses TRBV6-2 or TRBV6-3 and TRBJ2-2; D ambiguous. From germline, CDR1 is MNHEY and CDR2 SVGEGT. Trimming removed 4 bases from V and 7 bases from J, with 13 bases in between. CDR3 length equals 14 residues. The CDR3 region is CASSWRRTGGELFF. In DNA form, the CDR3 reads TGTGCCAGCAGTTGGCGGAGAACGGGCGGGGAGCTGTTTTTT.

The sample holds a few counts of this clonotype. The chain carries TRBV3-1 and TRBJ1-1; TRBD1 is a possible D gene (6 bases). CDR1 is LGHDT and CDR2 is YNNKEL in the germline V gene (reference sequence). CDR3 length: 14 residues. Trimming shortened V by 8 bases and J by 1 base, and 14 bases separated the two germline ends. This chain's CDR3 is CASGSEGGNTEAFF. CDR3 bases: TGTGCCAGCGGGAGCGAGGGGGGGAACACTGAAGCTTTCTTT.

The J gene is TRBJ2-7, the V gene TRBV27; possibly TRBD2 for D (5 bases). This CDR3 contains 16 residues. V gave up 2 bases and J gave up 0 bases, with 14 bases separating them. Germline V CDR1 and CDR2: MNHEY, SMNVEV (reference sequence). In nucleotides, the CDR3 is TGTGCCAGCAGTTTAAGACCGGGAACCAGCTCCTACGAGCAGTACTTC. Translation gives CASSLRPGTSSYEQYF.

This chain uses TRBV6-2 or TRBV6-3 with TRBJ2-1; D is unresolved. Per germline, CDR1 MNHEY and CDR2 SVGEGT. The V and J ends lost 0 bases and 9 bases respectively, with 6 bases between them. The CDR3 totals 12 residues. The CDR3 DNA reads TGTGCCAGCAGTTACTCGAATGGTGAGCAGTTCTTC. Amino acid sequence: CASSYSNGEQFF.

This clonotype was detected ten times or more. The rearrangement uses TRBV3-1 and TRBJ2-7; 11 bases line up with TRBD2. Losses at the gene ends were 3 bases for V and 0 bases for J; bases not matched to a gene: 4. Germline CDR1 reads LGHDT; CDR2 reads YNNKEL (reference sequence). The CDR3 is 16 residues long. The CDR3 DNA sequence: TGTGCCAGCAGCCAGATAGCGGGAGGGAGCTCCTACGAGCAGTACTTC. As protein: CASSQIAGGSSYEQYF.

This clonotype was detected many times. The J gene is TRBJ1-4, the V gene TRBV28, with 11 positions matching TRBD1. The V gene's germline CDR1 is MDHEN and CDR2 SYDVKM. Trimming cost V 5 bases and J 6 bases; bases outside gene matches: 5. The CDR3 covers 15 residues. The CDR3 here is CASSTPGQGDEKLFF. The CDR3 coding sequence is TGTGCCAGCAGTACACCGGGACAGGGGGATGAAAAACTGTTTTTT.

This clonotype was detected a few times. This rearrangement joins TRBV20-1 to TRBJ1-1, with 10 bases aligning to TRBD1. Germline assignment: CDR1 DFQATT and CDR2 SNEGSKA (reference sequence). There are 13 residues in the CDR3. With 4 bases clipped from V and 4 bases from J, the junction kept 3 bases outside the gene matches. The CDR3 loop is CSATRQGATEAFF. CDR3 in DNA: TGCAGTGCTACCCGACAGGGGGCCACTGAAGCTTTCTTT.

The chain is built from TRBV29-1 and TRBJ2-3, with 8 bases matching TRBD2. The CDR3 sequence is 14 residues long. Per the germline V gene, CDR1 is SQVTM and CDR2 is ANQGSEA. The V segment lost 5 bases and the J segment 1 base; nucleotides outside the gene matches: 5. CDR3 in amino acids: CSVQAGVGTDTQYF. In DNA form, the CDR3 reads TGCAGCGTTCAAGCGGGAGTTGGCACAGATACGCAGTATTTT.

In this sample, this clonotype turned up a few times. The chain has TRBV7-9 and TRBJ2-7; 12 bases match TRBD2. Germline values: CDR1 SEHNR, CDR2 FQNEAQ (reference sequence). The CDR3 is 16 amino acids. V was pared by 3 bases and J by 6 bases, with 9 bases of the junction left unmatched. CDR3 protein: CASSFFATSGRGEQYF. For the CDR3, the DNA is TGTGCCAGCAGCTTCTTCGCGACTAGCGGGAGAGGCGAGCAGTACTTC.

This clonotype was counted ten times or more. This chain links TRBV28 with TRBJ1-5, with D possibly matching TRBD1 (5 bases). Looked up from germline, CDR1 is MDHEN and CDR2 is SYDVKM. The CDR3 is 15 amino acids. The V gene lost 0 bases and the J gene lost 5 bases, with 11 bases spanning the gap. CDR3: CASSLWGGPYQPQHF. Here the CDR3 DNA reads TGTGCCAGCAGTTTATGGGGGGGACCCTATCAGCCCCAGCATTTT.

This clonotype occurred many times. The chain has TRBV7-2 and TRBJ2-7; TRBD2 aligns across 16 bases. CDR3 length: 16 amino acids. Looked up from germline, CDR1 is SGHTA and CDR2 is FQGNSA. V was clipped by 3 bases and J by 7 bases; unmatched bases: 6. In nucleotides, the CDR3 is TGTGCCAGCAGCTTTCTGGGACTAGCGGGAGGGGATGAGCAGTACTTC. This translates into CASSFLGLAGGDEQYF.

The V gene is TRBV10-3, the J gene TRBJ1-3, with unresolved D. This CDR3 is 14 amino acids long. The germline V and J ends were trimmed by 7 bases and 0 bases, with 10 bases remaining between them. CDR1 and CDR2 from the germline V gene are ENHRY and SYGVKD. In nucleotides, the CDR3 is TGTGCCATCAACAGCTTTCACTCTGGAAACACCATATATTTT. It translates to CAINSFHSGNTIYF.

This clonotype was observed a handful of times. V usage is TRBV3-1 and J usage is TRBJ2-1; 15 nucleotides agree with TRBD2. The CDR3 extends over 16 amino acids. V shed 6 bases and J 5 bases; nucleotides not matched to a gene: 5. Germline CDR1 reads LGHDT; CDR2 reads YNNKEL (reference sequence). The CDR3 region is CASRRGLAGGHNEQFF. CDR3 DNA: TGTGCCAGCAGGCGGGGACTAGCGGGAGGACACAATGAGCAGTTCTTC.

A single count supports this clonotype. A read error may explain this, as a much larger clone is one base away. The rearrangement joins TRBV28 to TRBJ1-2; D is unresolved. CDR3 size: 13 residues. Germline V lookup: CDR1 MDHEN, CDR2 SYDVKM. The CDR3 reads CVSSLVRLNGYTF. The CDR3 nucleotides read TGTGTCAGCAGCCTTGTCAGGCTTAATGGCTACACCTTC.